The 27 T cell receptor beta chains presented below share a single source sample, sequenced in a study of regulatory T cells in long-lasting Graves disease. Specified time point: persistent/refractory GD, antithyroid drugs over 5 years with positive TRAb. TCR sequences were obtained from RNA taken from PBMCs. Construction of TCR beta libraries relied on iRepertoire HTBI primers and on Arm-PCR targeting CDR3 regions. TCRdb used MiXCR to reprocess the multiplex PCR reads, holding one entry per CDR3 protein. Of some 280,000 distinct CDR3 sequences detected, around 20% appear once; the ten largest clones hold around three fifths. The specimen comprised peripheral blood mononuclear cells (PBMCs), sampled when the disease was refractory, from a patient treated with antithyroid drugs. These receptors were taken from a female donor with Graves disease.

This clonotype was seen a handful of times. The chain carries TRBV7-9 and TRBJ2-5, with TRBD2 matching over 8 bases. The CDR3 length is 16 residues. Germline CDR1 reads SEHNR; CDR2 reads FQNEAQ (reference sequence). V trimming: 1 base; J trimming: 3 bases; junction bases outside the gene matches: 7. The CDR3 DNA reads as TGTGCCAGCAGCTTAGGTCGACTAGCGCAGAAAGAGACCCAGTACTTC. Amino acid sequence: CASSLGRLAQKETQYF.

V usage is TRBV19 and J usage is TRBJ2-2, with D possibly TRBD2 on 5 matching bases. Germline-derived CDR1 and CDR2 are LNHDA and SQIVND (reference sequence). V was cut by 3 bases and J by 7 bases, with 15 bases left in between. The length of the CDR3 is 15 residues. CDR3: CASSIEGTVVGELFF. The CDR3 DNA reads as TGTGCCAGTAGTATTGAGGGAACGGTTGTCGGGGAGCTGTTTTTT.

In the case of this clonotype: A single base separates this from a much larger clone, so it may be a read error. Likely a read error: the CDR3 ends without its conserved phenylalanine or tryptophan. V and J are TRBV28 and TRBJ2-5, with a tentative D call TRBD2 (6 bases). The CDR3 has 14 residues. Germline V CDR1 and CDR2: MDHEN, SYDVKM. V lost 6 bases, J lost 5 bases, and 16 bases lay in between. CDR3 sequence reads: CASRSARERETQYL. The CDR3, as DNA: TGTGCCAGCAGGTCAGCCCGGGAGCGGGAGACCCAGTACCTC.

The chain is built from TRBV10-3 and TRBJ1-6; tentative D call: TRBD1 (5 bases). V dropped 4 bases and J dropped 8 bases, with 6 bases sitting between them. The CDR3 contains 12 residues. The germline V gene encodes CDR1 ENHRY and CDR2 SYGVKD. The DNA of the CDR3 is TGTGCCATCAGTGTGGGGGATTCACCCCTCCACTTT. Translated, it gives CAISVGDSPLHF.

The rearrangement joins TRBV19 to TRBJ1-4; D remains unclear. Germline CDR1 reads LNHDA; CDR2 reads SQIVND (reference sequence). This CDR3 is 13 amino acids long. Trimming took 4 bases from V and 2 from J, leaving 5 bases between them. The CDR3 here is CASSTHTNEKLFF. For the CDR3, the DNA is TGTGCCAGTAGTACCCATACTAATGAAAAACTGTTTTTT.

J is TRBJ1-5 and V is TRBV5-6; 7 nucleotides match TRBD1. V lost 0 bases to trimming and J lost 9 bases; unmatched junction nucleotides: 9. CDR3 length: 15 amino acids. Germline assignment: CDR1 SGHDT and CDR2 YYEEEE. Here the CDR3 DNA reads TGTGCCAGCAGCTTGGGACAGGGCCAACCTCTGCCCCAGCATTTT. Residues: CASSLGQGQPLPQHF.

The chain couples TRBV9 to TRBJ1-3; 7 nucleotides agree with TRBD1. Germline-derived CDR1 and CDR2 are SGDLS and YYNGEE. CDR3 length: 17 amino acids. V lost 4 bases and J lost 1; bases outside the gene matches: 11. The CDR3 DNA sequence: TGTGCCAGCAGCTTATCTGGACAGGCCCCATCTGGAAACACCATATATTTT. Its translation is CASSLSGQAPSGNTIYF.

The chain joins TRBV18 to TRBJ2-3; maybe TRBD2 (5 bases). Germline lookup yields CDR1 KGHSH and CDR2 LQKENI. V was pared by 5 bases and J by 6 bases, with 18 bases between. CDR3 length equals 15 residues. CDR3 coding DNA: TGTGCCAGCTCATCCGTCGAGGGCCTTTTGGATACGCAGTATTTT. Amino acid sequence: CASSSVEGLLDTQYF.

The J gene is TRBJ2-2, the V gene TRBV24-1; no firm D call. Germline CDR1 KGHDR, CDR2 SFDVKD. V was trimmed by 6 bases and J by 5 bases, leaving 9 bases between them. This CDR3 comprises 13 residues. CDR3 sequence (DNA): TGTGCCACCAGTCAGACGGCTACCGGGGAGCTGTTTTTT. Translating it yields CATSQTATGELFF.

With regard to this clonotype: This may stem from a read error, because a much larger clone lies one nucleotide away. This chain links TRBV11-2 with TRBJ1-2; TRBD1 agrees at 7 bases. The J segment lost 7 bases and the V segment lost 1 base, leaving 9 bases of the junction unmatched. Per germline, CDR1 SGHAT and CDR2 FQNNGV. The CDR3 length is 15 residues. The CDR3 DNA follows: TGTGCCAGCAGCTTAGCTTACCAGGGGGACTGTGGCTACACCTTC. Translating it yields CASSLAYQGDCGYTF.

This clonotype was picked up many times. The CDR3 nucleotides read TGTGCCAGCAGTTTTAACCGTGGAGTGGAAAAACTGTTTTTT. This gives the protein CASSFNRGVEKLFF. This sequence joins TRBV12-3 or TRBV12-4 and TRBJ1-4; D ambiguous. V gave up 3 bases and J gave up 8 bases, with 13 bases separating them. The CDR3 spans 14 residues.

This clonotype has a single count. The gene calls are TRBV6-5 and TRBJ2-7, with 10 bases matching TRBD2. This CDR3 spans 16 amino acids. The V and J ends lost 3 bases and 5 bases, in that order; junction bases with no gene match: 10. Germline V gives CDR1 MNHEY, CDR2 SVGAGI. The CDR3 DNA sequence: TGTGCCAGCAGTTATTCAGGCCCGGGACTAGCGAACGAGCAGTACTTC. Translated: CASSYSGPGLANEQYF.

This rearrangement joins TRBV5-1 to TRBJ2-7; TRBD2 matches at 11 bases. The CDR3 runs to 17 residues. Germline V lookup: CDR1 SGHRS, CDR2 YFSETQ. The V gene end was trimmed by 1 base and the J gene end by 4 bases; junction bases not matched to a gene: 10. The CDR3: CASSLSPPTSGRYEQYF. The CDR3 nucleotides read TGCGCCAGCAGCTTGTCCCCCCCAACTAGCGGGAGATACGAGCAGTACTTC.

This clonotype was observed a handful of times. The V gene is TRBV6-2 or TRBV6-3, the J gene TRBJ1-2; D perhaps matches TRBD1 (6 bases). The CDR3 is 14 residues long. Trimming took off 5 bases at V and 3 bases at J, with 13 bases between the two ends. From germline, CDR1 is MNHEY and CDR2 SVGEGT. The CDR3 sequence is CASSPGEPYYGYTF. The DNA of the CDR3 is TGTGCCAGCAGTCCAGGGGAGCCCTACTATGGCTACACCTTC.

This clonotype has ten or more counts. The rearrangement uses TRBV20-1 and TRBJ1-1; D call uncertain. The length of the CDR3 is 15 residues. Germline V CDR1 and CDR2: DFQATT, SNEGSKA (reference sequence). V lost 0 bases, J lost 1 base, and 12 bases lay in between. The CDR3 DNA reads TGCAGTGCTAGAGATCCAGGCGGGTCGAACACTGAAGCTTTCTTT. Translated, it gives CSARDPGGSNTEAFF.

In regard to this clonotype: The germline gene is not matched at one end of the junction; a read error may be the cause. The rearrangement joins TRBV9 to TRBJ2-5; tentatively, D is TRBD1 (6 bases). Germline CDR1 is SGDLS and CDR2 is YYNGEE. The CDR3 has 15 amino acids. DNA of the CDR3: TGCGCCAGCAGCTTGGTGGACAGCAGACGAGAGACCCAGTACTTC. Protein sequence: CASSLVDSRRETQYF. Full variable domain (rest looked up from reference TRBV9 and TRBJ2-5): DSGVTQTPKHLITATGQRVTLRCSPRSGDLSVYWYQQSLDQGLQFLIQYYNGEERAKGNILERFSAQQFPDLHSELNLSSLELGDSALYFCASSLVDSRRETQYFGPGTRLLVL.

Turning to this clonotype: No DNA is shown, since the ends of the CDR3 on it are uncertain; the CDR3 is the one TCRdb lists. The chain joins TRBV7-9 to TRBJ2-2; the D call TRBD1 from the table was never checked on the DNA. A total of 15 residues make up the CDR3, ends included. Germline assignment: CDR1 SEHNR and CDR2 FQNEAQ (reference sequence). The CDR3 is CASPLVQVGTGSCFF.

In this sample, this clonotype turned up many times. The gene calls are TRBV28 and TRBJ1-1, with 11 positions matching TRBD1. Germline CDR1 and CDR2: MDHEN and SYDVKM. The CDR3 has 15 residues. The V and J ends lost 5 bases and 2 bases, in that order; junction bases with no gene match: 4. The CDR3 region is CASSPGQGANTEAFF. The CDR3 DNA reads as TGTGCCAGCAGTCCAGGACAGGGGGCAAACACTGAAGCTTTCTTT.

About this clonotype: The junction and the germline gene differ at one end; a read error may be behind it. The chain employs TRBV12-3 or TRBV12-4 and TRBJ1-6, with TRBD1 as a possible D gene (5 bases). This CDR3 region has 15 residues. Here the CDR3 reads CASSPGAPSRSLLHF. The CDR3 DNA follows: TGTGCCAGCAGTCCCGGGGCTCCTAGTAGGTCACTCCTCCACTTT.

This clonotype was seen more than once but under ten times. The J gene is TRBJ1-3, the V gene TRBV10-3; D unclear. Trimming stripped 7 bases from V and 4 bases from J, with 11 bases between. CDR1 and CDR2 from the germline V gene are ENHRY and SYGVKD. The CDR3 runs 13 residues. The DNA of the CDR3 is TGTGCCATCACCGAAAGCGTCGGAAACACCATATATTTT. It codes for CAITESVGNTIYF.

This clonotype turned up a few times. This rearrangement joins TRBV6-1 to TRBJ2-2; no reliable D call. The germline gives CDR1 MNHNS, CDR2 SASEGT. This CDR3 contains 17 residues. Trimming stripped 6 bases from V and 0 bases from J, with 17 bases between. The CDR3 protein is CASSSPGRTANTGELFF. The CDR3 DNA is TGTGCCAGCAGCTCACCAGGCAGGACCGCGAACACCGGGGAGCTGTTTTTT.

This clonotype was recorded at least ten times. The chain combines TRBV12-3 or TRBV12-4 with TRBJ1-3; 7 positions match TRBD1. CDR3 length: 16 residues. V lost 5 bases to trimming and J lost 0 bases; unmatched junction nucleotides: 7. CDR3 region: CASSGGGQSSGNTIYF. The DNA of the CDR3 is TGTGCCAGCAGTGGGGGGGGACAGAGCTCTGGAAACACCATATATTTT.

This clonotype was counted a few times. The chain has TRBV20-1 and TRBJ1-4; a weak D match, TRBD1 (6 bases). CDR1 is DFQATT, CDR2 SNEGSKA, per germline (reference sequence). The length of the CDR3 is 17 residues. Deletions cut 3 bases from V and 5 bases from J, with 22 bases between. CDR3 amino acids: CSASRQVVWGLNEKLFF. The CDR3 nucleotides read TGCAGTGCTAGTAGACAGGTGGTATGGGGGTTAAATGAAAAACTGTTTTTT.

This clonotype was detected a few times. The gene calls are TRBV19 and TRBJ1-2; 8 bases map to TRBD1. V was clipped by 3 bases and J by 2 bases; unmatched bases: 2. Looked up from germline, CDR1 is LNHDA and CDR2 is SQIVND (reference sequence). The CDR3 length is 14 residues. The CDR3 region has the DNA TGTGCCAGTAGTATTGACAGGGGCAACTATGGCTACACCTTC. Residues: CASSIDRGNYGYTF. The full variable domain, in which reference TRBV19 and TRBJ1-2 provide the parts outside the CDR3, is DGGITQSPKYLFRKEGQNVTLSCEQNLNHDAMYWYRQDPGQGLRLIYYSQIVNDFQKGDIAEGYSVSREKKESFPLTVTSAQKNPTAFYLCASSIDRGNYGYTFGSGTRLTVV.

This clonotype was counted many times. The CDR3 region has the DNA TGTGCCAGCAGACCGCGCACGACTAGCGGGAGGGTAAGCTCCTACGAGCAGTACTTC. Translated: CASRPRTTSGRVSSYEQYF. The chain carries TRBV2 and TRBJ2-7; 14 nucleotides line up with TRBD2. The V and J ends lost 6 bases and 0 bases, in that order; junction bases with no gene match: 13. The germline gives CDR1 SNHLY, CDR2 FYNNEI. The CDR3 has 19 residues.

This clonotype was observed at least ten times. The genes are TRBV20-1 and TRBJ1-2; D not resolved. The ends were cut back, 6 bases at V and 3 bases at J, with 14 bases in the middle. The CDR3 sequence is 13 residues long. CDR1 and CDR2 (germline): DFQATT, SNEGSKA (reference sequence). The CDR3 nucleotides are TGCAGTGCGGAGGGATCGTTGGACTATGGCTACACCTTC. Its protein is CSAEGSLDYGYTF.

This clonotype was counted only a few times. This rearrangement joins TRBV27 to TRBJ1-4; TRBD1 might be the D (5 bases). V lost 3 bases and J lost 8, with 10 bases in between. This CDR3 is 13 amino acids long. Looked up from germline, CDR1 is MNHEY and CDR2 is SMNVEV (reference sequence). The CDR3 bases are TGTGCCAGCAGTTTTAGGGGCGGGGAAAAACTGTTTTTT. It is translated as CASSFRGGEKLFF. The variable domain in full, completed from reference TRBV27 and TRBJ1-4, reads EAQVTQNPRYLITVTGKKLTVTCSQNMNHEYMSWYRQDPGLGLRQIYYSMNVEVTDKGDVPEGYKVSRKEKRNFPLILESPSPNQTSLYFCASSFRGGEKLFFGSGTQLSVL.